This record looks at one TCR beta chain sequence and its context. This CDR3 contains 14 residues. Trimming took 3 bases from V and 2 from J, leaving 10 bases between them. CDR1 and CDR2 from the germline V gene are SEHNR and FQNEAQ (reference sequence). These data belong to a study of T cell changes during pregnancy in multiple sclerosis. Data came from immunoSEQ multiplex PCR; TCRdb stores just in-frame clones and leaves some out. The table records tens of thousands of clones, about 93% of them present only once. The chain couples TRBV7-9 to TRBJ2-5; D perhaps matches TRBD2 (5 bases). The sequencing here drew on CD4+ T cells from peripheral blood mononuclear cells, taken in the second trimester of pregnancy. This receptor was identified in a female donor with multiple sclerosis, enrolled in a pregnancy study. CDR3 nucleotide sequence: TGTGCCAGCAGCTTTGCCCGAGGGCAAGAGACCCAGTACTTC. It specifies CASSFARGQETQYF.